These 20 T cell receptor beta chains were sequenced from one sample in a study of T cells in tuberculosis. After thawing and overnight rest, PBMC were stained with GMM-loaded CD1B tetramer, viability dye and anti-CD3 for sorting. CD1B tetramers were loaded with Rhodococcus equi-derived C32 glucose monomycolate. Clones were read by immunoSEQ multiplex PCR, and TCRdb kept only the in-frame ones, dropping some. The table lists 85,000 to 90,000 clones, roughly 91% of them singletons. Sequenced: CD1b-GMM tetramer-negative cells sorted from PBMCs. Receptors were obtained from an adult woman with latent tuberculosis.

This clone was seen only a few times. The gene calls are TRBV19 and TRBJ1-1, with D maybe TRBD1 (5 bases). V was trimmed by 5 bases and J by 0 bases, leaving 13 bases between them. Germline CDR1 reads LNHDA; CDR2 reads SQIVND (reference sequence). The CDR3 length is 15 residues. The CDR3 DNA reads TGTGCCAGTAGTCTACGACAGACTTTGAACACTGAAGCTTTCTTT. Translated: CASSLRQTLNTEAFF. Using reference TRBV19 and TRBJ1-1 for the parts outside the CDR3, the full variable domain is DGGITQSPKYLFRKEGQNVTLSCEQNLNHDAMYWYRQDPGQGLRLIYYSQIVNDFQKGDIAEGYSVSREKKESFPLTVTSAQKNPTAFYLCASSLRQTLNTEAFFGQGTRLTVV.

V is TRBV7-9 and J is TRBJ2-7, with 8 bases fitting TRBD1. Germline CDR1 SEHNR, CDR2 FQNEAQ (reference sequence). The CDR3 sequence is 19 residues long. J was trimmed by 3 bases and V by 4 bases; bases with no gene match: 20. The CDR3 here is CASSYRTGRINLWFYEQYV. Here the CDR3 DNA reads TGTGCCAGCAGCTACAGGACAGGGAGAATAAATCTTTGGTTCTACGAGCAGTACGTC.

The J gene is TRBJ2-3, the V gene TRBV11-3; a weak D match, TRBD1 (5 bases). The germline V and J ends were trimmed by 4 bases and 7 bases, with 9 bases remaining between them. CDR3 size: 12 residues. Germline V gives CDR1 SGHNT, CDR2 YENEEA. The CDR3 spells CASSSQENTQYF. The DNA of the CDR3 is TGTGCCAGCAGCTCACAGGAGAATACGCAGTATTTT.

The chain's CDR3 is CASSLARSGGEETQYF. In DNA, the CDR3 is TGTGCCAGCAGCTTAGCCCGCAGCGGGGGGGAAGAGACCCAGTACTTC. The genes are TRBV11-2 and TRBJ2-5, with TRBD2 identical over 10 bases. V lost 1 base and J lost 3; bases outside the gene matches: 5. CDR3 length: 16 amino acids. The germline V gene has CDR1 SGHAT and CDR2 FQNNGV. The full variable domain, completed using reference TRBV11-2 and TRBJ2-5, is EAGVAQSPRYKIIEKRQSVAFWCNPISGHATLYWYQQILGQGPKLLIQFQNNGVVDDSQLPKDRFSAERLKGVDSTLKIQPAKLEDSAVYLCASSLARSGGEETQYFGPGTRLLVL.

The chain combines TRBV7-6 with TRBJ2-2; D uncertain. Germline lookup yields CDR1 SGHVS and CDR2 FNYEAQ. The CDR3 runs 13 residues. Trimming took off 2 bases at V and 6 bases at J, with 7 bases between the two ends. The CDR3 sequence: CASSLIPAGELFF. The CDR3 DNA is TGTGCCAGCAGCTTAATACCAGCCGGGGAGCTGTTTTTT.

The chain joins TRBV2 to TRBJ1-2; D gene uncertain. This CDR3 comprises 11 residues. Looked up from germline, CDR1 is SNHLY and CDR2 is FYNNEI. V dropped 3 bases and J dropped 6 bases, with 5 bases sitting between them. The CDR3 here is CASSDSDGYTF. The CDR3 region has the DNA TGTGCCAGCAGTGATAGTGATGGCTACACCTTC.

V usage is TRBV5-4 and J usage is TRBJ2-5; 11 bases fit TRBD2. V lost 4 bases to trimming and J lost 2 bases; unmatched junction nucleotides: 7. In germline, CDR1 is SGHNT, CDR2 YYREEE (reference sequence). CDR3 length: 16 amino acids. The CDR3 DNA reads TGTGCCAGCAGCAAGGGAGTAGCGGGGGGGCAAGAGACCCAGTACTTC. Its translation is CASSKGVAGGQETQYF. Full variable domain (missing parts from reference TRBV5-4 and TRBJ2-5): ETGVTQSPTHLIKTRGQQVTLRCSSQSGHNTVSWYQQALGQGPQFIFQYYREEENGRGNFPPRFSGLQFPNYSSELNVNALELDDSALYLCASSKGVAGGQETQYFGPGTRLLVL.

The chain joins TRBV7-6 to TRBJ1-1, with D possibly being TRBD1 (6 bases). From germline, CDR1 is SGHVS and CDR2 FNYEAQ. CDR3 size: 15 residues. V lost 3 bases and J 6 bases, leaving 17 bases between the germline ends. CDR3 sequence (DNA): TGTGCCAGCAGCTTGCAGGGGATCCAAGGGGCTGAAGCTTTCTTT. Protein: CASSLQGIQGAEAFF.

The chain employs TRBV7-9 and TRBJ2-5, with TRBD2 matching 15 bases. This CDR3 is built from 17 residues. Germline V gene data show CDR1 as SEHNR and CDR2 as FQNEAQ (reference sequence). Trimming took 5 bases from V and 5 from J; bases not matched to a gene: 9. The CDR3 here is CASSLSGLAGGPETQYF. The CDR3 DNA sequence: TGTGCCAGCAGCCTATCTGGACTAGCGGGGGGGCCTGAGACCCAGTACTTC.

In its sample, this clone was seen a few times. This chain joins TRBV19 and TRBJ1-3; TRBD1 agrees at 7 bases. The length of the CDR3 is 17 residues. Trimming removed 3 bases from V and 0 bases from J; junction bases left unmatched: 8. Germline loops: CDR1 LNHDA, CDR2 SQIVND (reference sequence). This CDR3 is CASSIKGTAYSGNTIYF. DNA for the CDR3: TGTGCCAGTAGTATTAAAGGGACAGCTTACTCTGGAAACACCATATATTTT.

The genes are TRBV27 and TRBJ2-7; 9 bases fit TRBD1. With 6 bases clipped from V and 3 bases from J, the junction kept 9 bases outside the gene matches. CDR1 MNHEY and CDR2 SMNVEV come from the germline V gene (reference sequence). The CDR3 is 15 amino acids. As DNA, the CDR3 is TGTGCCAGCAGACCGGGACAGGGAACTAACTACGAGCAGTACTTC. Translating gives CASRPGQGTNYEQYF.

This clone has just a few counts. V is TRBV9 and J is TRBJ2-5; 8 bases map to TRBD1. The germline V gene encodes CDR1 SGDLS and CDR2 YYNGEE. The CDR3 extends over 15 amino acids. V lost 3 bases and J lost 3; bases outside the gene matches: 7. CDR3 sequence reads: CASSGFETGEETQYF. CDR3 DNA: TGTGCCAGCAGCGGTTTCGAGACAGGGGAAGAGACCCAGTACTTC.

The chain is built from TRBV30 and TRBJ1-1; D unresolved. Germline CDR1 GTSNPN, CDR2 SVGIG (reference sequence). The CDR3 totals 15 residues. Trimming removed 2 bases from V and 7 bases from J, with 20 bases in between. Here the CDR3 reads CAWSKVRGPTHEAFF. CDR3 sequence (DNA): TGTGCCTGGAGTAAGGTTAGAGGGCCGACCCATGAAGCTTTCTTT.

The rearrangement uses TRBV6-7 and TRBJ1-6; possible D gene TRBD1, 5 bases. TRBV6-7 belongs to the ORF category, with a function that is uncertain. Trimming cost V 7 bases and J 10 bases, with 17 bases left between them. The CDR3 has 14 residues. CDR3 residues: CASIKDPRVSPLHF. CDR3 bases: TGTGCCAGCATTAAGGACCCCAGGGTGTCACCCCTCCACTTT.

This chain uses TRBV28 with TRBJ1-6; the D is unclear. V lost 3 bases to trimming and J lost 5 bases, with 8 bases between them. This CDR3 is built from 14 residues. In germline, CDR1 is MDHEN, CDR2 SYDVKM. CDR3 amino acids: CASSFPTDNSPLHF. The DNA for the CDR3 is TGTGCCAGCAGTTTTCCCACAGATAATTCACCCCTCCACTTT.

This clone was picked up one time. V is TRBV10-3 and J is TRBJ2-7; 9 bases map to TRBD1. In germline, CDR1 is ENHRY, CDR2 SYGVKD. The CDR3 is 13 amino acids. V shed 3 bases and J 4 bases; nucleotides not matched to a gene: 1. As DNA, the CDR3 is TGTGCCATCAGTGAAGGACAGGGGTACGAGCAGTACGTC. It yields the protein CAISEGQGYEQYV.

This chain uses TRBV27 with TRBJ1-1; D gene ambiguous. Germline CDR1 reads MNHEY; CDR2 reads SMNVEV (reference sequence). This CDR3 comprises 13 residues. V shed 0 bases and J shed 4 bases, with 6 bases lying between them. CDR3 sequence reads: CASSLSRGTEAFF. As DNA, the CDR3 is TGTGCCAGCAGTTTATCTCGGGGCACTGAAGCTTTCTTT.

The chain couples TRBV27 to TRBJ2-2; TRBD2 might be the D (5 bases). The CDR3 is 15 residues long. Germline V CDR1 and CDR2: MNHEY, SMNVEV (reference sequence). V was pared by 6 bases and J by 6 bases, with 17 bases between. CDR3 in DNA: TGTGCCAGCAGGGGAGCGACCTGGCTGTCCGGGGAGCTGTTTTTT. Translating it yields CASRGATWLSGELFF.

The chain employs TRBV9 and TRBJ2-3; 7 bases align to TRBD1. Germline CDR1 and CDR2: SGDLS and YYNGEE. V gave up 0 bases and J gave up 4 bases; unmatched junction bases: 5. There are 15 residues in the CDR3. The CDR3 DNA reads as TGTGCCAGCAGCGTAGAGGGCAGGGGGTCAGATACGCAGTATTTT. It yields the protein CASSVEGRGSDTQYF. The whole variable domain, filled in from reference TRBV9 and TRBJ2-3, reads DSGVTQTPKHLITATGQRVTLRCSPRSGDLSVYWYQQSLDQGLQFLIQYYNGEERAKGNILERFSAQQFPDLHSELNLSSLELGDSALYFCASSVEGRGSDTQYFGPGTRLTVL.

The chain has TRBV6-6 and TRBJ1-1; TRBD1 agrees at 7 bases. This CDR3 spans 13 amino acids. V shed 4 bases, J shed 2 bases, and the junction held 1 base outside the gene matches. Germline CDR1 and CDR2: MNHNY and SVGAGI (reference sequence). Written as DNA, the CDR3 is TGTGCCAGCAGTTGGGACAGCAACACTGAAGCTTTCTTT. Amino acid sequence: CASSWDSNTEAFF.